This entry concerns a single T cell receptor (beta chain). The count of this clone is one. No cognate antigen has been identified for it. The record has no base qualities; no much larger clone is one base away. This sample is part of a study of cytomegalovirus exposure and HLA in healthy donors (dated by TCRdb to 2016 to 2017). In the study overall: In an earlier analysis of some 550 of the donors, 276 Gb of sequence data and 100 million or so unique TCR beta sequences from 150 million to 200 million T cells were reported. Genome-wide SNP genotypes for about 55% of the roughly 670 donors were used in a later genetic analysis, which treated that subset as a discovery cohort. High-throughput TCR immunosequencing, statistical association of individual TCRs with disease status, and machine learning were combined to predict cytomegalovirus infection status. A later analysis re-examined previously published TCR beta repertoires from roughly 720 donors and added high-resolution HLA genotyping to investigate patterns of TCR occurrence. Because of strong linkage in the cohort, four or five DR-DQ haplotypes were treated as single units for association and clustering. Donor age, sex, ethnicity and CMV serostatus were compiled alongside the repertoire data. Of the 300 to 450 genotyped donors, approximately 80% fell in the genetic ancestry cluster associated with self-reported Caucasian donors. All discovery cohort repertoires had been generated on a single sequencing platform. The aim of the study was to test whether cataloging public T cell receptors could identify signatures of past pathogen exposure. An earlier analysis of about 620 of the donors applied high-throughput TCR beta sequencing to assess whether each TCR beta V gene segment acted as functional or pseudogenic. Roughly 300 gigabases of sequencing data and tens of millions of unique TCR sequences made up an early release that covered several hundred HLA-typed donors. The later analysis used no new phenotypic data to find candidate immune exposures, relying instead on TCR beta sequences and their occurrence across donors. Among around 400 genotyped donors of the cohort, an average of about 240,000 unique TCR beta nucleotide sequences were sequenced per donor, roughly 20% of them non-productive. The number of typed donors differed by locus: about 620-630 for A, B, C, DRB1 and DQB1; approximately 540 for DQA1; about 600 for DPA1; and around 490 for DPB1. HLA typing included class I and class II loci at four-digit resolution. The T cell repertoires of 666 subjects were profiled by immunosequencing and related to cytomegalovirus serostatus. Along with the approximately 600-subject first cohort, a separate validation cohort of over a hundred different subjects was used.

The cohort consisted of 670 or so healthy bone marrow donors. At the time of sampling, all cohort members were nominally healthy, though unrecorded immune exposures were likely present. The donor was CMV seropositive and belonged to the group of 250 to 300 seropositive cohort members. Each donor provided a peripheral blood sample, and peripheral blood mononuclear cells were used for TCR beta sequencing. Genomic DNA was extracted from the blood cell samples with the Qiagen DNeasy Blood Extraction Kit. V gives up 2 bases and J gives up 2 bases, and the segment between their germline ends measures 10 bases. The CDR3 measures 14 amino acids from cysteine to phenylalanine. Of the read, only the CDR3 DNA is kept; its 42 bases are in frame from base 1. From the germline V gene (reference sequence), CDR1 is SEHNR and CDR2 is FQNEAQ. The library was generated by the immunoSEQ multiplex PCR assay. The multiplex PCR relied on a mix of 60 forward primers for TCR Vbeta segments and 13 reverse primers for TCR Jbeta segments. The CDR3 region of rearranged TCR beta genes was amplified from genomic DNA by a multiplex PCR assay. The amplified TCR beta libraries were sequenced on the Illumina HiSeq System as 87-base-pair reads. In the paper's pipeline: A later analysis counted about 76 million unique TCR beta chains across the roughly 700 repertoires, and 10 million to 11 million of these chains were shared by at least two donors. Raw reads were error-corrected and collapsed into unique sequences by a nearest-neighbor algorithm in which closely related sequences were merged to remove PCR and sequencing errors. To assign V, D and J gene segments, CDR3 sequences were aligned to IMGT reference sequences. For a sequence to be retained, a match of at least six nucleotides was required to both a V gene segment and a J gene segment. A rearrangement was called productive if the CDR3 had no stop codons and remained in frame with V and J, and every other rearrangement was called non-productive. CDR3 was defined by IMGT convention, running from the second conserved V-encoded cysteine to the conserved J-encoded phenylalanine. Sequences without an unambiguous match to a single V gene segment were excluded from the earlier analysis of about 630 of the donors. In an earlier analysis of 587 of the donors, V segments were called functional above 56.7% productive rearrangements and were called segregating when the between-donor standard deviation exceeded 5%. A statistical classification framework was built to diagnose cytomegalovirus status from the catalog of TCR beta chain sequences. A later analysis assigned V and J genes by comparing TCR nucleotide sequences with IMGT/GENE-DB human TR gene sequences. Using the TCRdist pipeline, a later analysis assigned CDR3 sequences along with most-parsimonious VDJ recombination scenarios. In a later analysis, every TCR beta chain was defined by the combination of its CDR3 amino acid sequence and its V-gene family, and reads without a unique V-gene family were dropped. As a way to deal with suspected cross-contamination and a sequencing artifact, a later analysis dropped more than 500 nucleotide sequences that were highly shared and had low generation probability. In a later analysis, a clonal expansion index for each public chain was calculated from normalized within-repertoire ranks of inferred template counts. In a later analysis, generation probabilities were computed with a VDJ recombination model fitted to out-of-frame rearrangements, and the resulting probabilities were checked against IGoR. A later analysis scored TCR-TCR, TCR-HLA and TCR-CMV co-occurrence with hypergeometric tests, applying a repertoire-size bias correction to TCR pairs. To estimate false discovery rates, a later analysis permuted the HLA or CMV assignments 20 times. In a later analysis, co-occurring TCRs were grouped with DBSCAN, and TCRdist sequence similarity was added when clustering was performed within HLA-allele-positive subsets. Repertoires with fewer than 30,000 or more than 120,000 public chains were left out of co-occurrence clustering, as were about five repertoires with anomalous nucleotide sharing. TCRdb limited this immuneACCESS table to in-frame rearrangements with V and J called. A share of clones is missing; checked studies link under half to unresolved V genes, and the rest is unexplained. V, J and clone size were drawn from that table, and D and trimming were deduced from the DNA. In all, the sample holds roughly 120,000 clones, and around 80% of those were seen once. The biggest ten clones account for around 4.4% of the sample.

Overall study results and their limits: A cluster of highly shared sequence variants was judged likely to be a technical artifact of the sequencing pipeline. Roughly uniform sequencing depth across donors was assumed in presence/absence analyses, although this assumption may not hold. Linkage disequilibrium might explain the correlated functional status among segregating V segments, but an unknown experimental factor could not be ruled out. A later genetic analysis associated a missense DCLRE1C variant with V-gene and J-gene trimming of TCR beta chains, and an independent cohort replicated the association. Most CMV-associated TCR beta chains appeared to be HLA-restricted in a later analysis, and the HLA associations seemed to be driven largely by CMV exposure. A later analysis associated about 16,000 TCR beta sequences with specific HLA alleles at a false discovery rate of 0.05. Because counts were too low, about 18 rarely observed V segments, including chromosome 9 orphons, were left out of the earlier analysis of a few hundred of the donors. For the cohort, immune exposure information was limited to CMV serostatus. In an earlier analysis of some 550 of the donors, most TCR beta V segments were observed in productive rearrangements about 87% or about 30% of the time, broadly matching IMGT annotations. The classifier was reported to diagnose cytomegalovirus status with high specificity and sensitivity in both the original and validation cohorts. The study listed approximately 150 TCR beta chains as associated with cytomegalovirus. A later genetic analysis reported fewer N-insertions in productive TCRs among donors in an Asian-associated ancestry cluster than the approximately 670-donor mean. In a later analysis, several top co-occurrence clusters were reported to appear linked to parvovirus B19, influenza, CMV and Epstein-Barr virus. In vitro tests confirmed that a few of the cytomegalovirus-associated TCR beta chains recognize cytomegalovirus antigens. It was suggested by the authors that the approach could potentially be generalized to other disease states and immunological phenotypes. In a later analysis, HLA-associated TCR beta chains showed more clonal expansion and lower generation probabilities than non-associated chains that were equally common. According to a later analysis, TCR association rates differed among HLA loci, with DRB1 alleles showing the most associated TCRs and HLA-C alleles showing the fewest. Most TCR sequences were seen in very few donors, while some public TCRs were found in many individuals. Because some donors lacked HLA typing at each locus, the association tests relied only on the typed subset. The cohort was sequenced for TCR beta chains only, and without alpha or paired-chain data the features that could be detected were limited. When HLA alleles, especially DR and DQ, strongly co-occurred, TCR associations were difficult to assign to individual alleles. A further reported finding was that TCR beta sequences accurately predicted the HLA-A and HLA-B alleles for most subjects in the first cohort. Some IMGT-functional V segments, including TRBV6-2 and TRBV6-3, could not be told apart with the 87-base-pair reads, so those segments were excluded.

The clonotype originates from a young man in good health and CMV-seropositive. The rearrangement combines TRBV7-9 with TRBJ2-7, with a weak D call of TRBD1 (5 bases match). Sequenced: PBMCs. This receptor has the CDR3 CASSLSDRTYEQYF. The sequence in DNA is TGTGCCAGCAGCTTATCCGACAGAACCTACGAGCAGTACTTC.